This TCR beta chain is drawn from a study of CD8 T cells in Susac syndrome. The authors carried out high-throughput sequencing of TCR beta. They applied it to CD8+ and CD4+ T cells obtained from blood. The multiple sclerosis controls were treatment-naive patients with relapsing-remitting disease that was stable or active. Negative isolation yielded CD4+ and CD8+ T cells, and FACS enriched TEMRA cells. RNA amounts of about 0.5 to 1 ug underwent reverse transcription with random hexamers. Across 54 Vbeta and 13 Jbeta, TCR beta CDR3 was amplified with immunoSEQ multiplex PCR. In TCRdb, the immunoSEQ multiplex PCR reads were re-called with MiXCR into one record per CDR3 protein. Of 200,000 to 250,000 distinct CDR3 sequences in the sample, approximately 92% were seen once. Germline V lookup: CDR1 KGHDR, CDR2 SFDVKD. Trimming pared 6 bases from V and 7 bases from J, leaving 14 bases between. This CDR3 has 13 amino acids.

This clonotype showed up just once. Sequencing used CD4+ T cells from PBMCs. The TCR was taken from a human donor with multiple sclerosis. The chain carries TRBV24-1 and TRBJ1-2; D is undetermined. This CDR3 is CATSSGVDFGYTF. The CDR3 coding sequence is TGTGCCACCAGTAGTGGGGTGGATTTTGGCTACACCTTC.